This T cell receptor (beta chain) is drawn from a study of T cell changes during pregnancy in multiple sclerosis. The germline V gene has CDR1 SGHTA and CDR2 FQGNSA. Trimming took 5 bases from V and 1 from J; bases not matched to a gene: 11. This CDR3 is built from 17 residues. Clones were read by immunoSEQ multiplex PCR, and TCRdb kept only the in-frame ones, dropping some. The sample contains 54,000 or so clones, 85% to 95% of which appear only once. The TCR sequence derives from a female donor with multiple sclerosis, enrolled in a pregnancy study. The sample consisted of CD4+ T cells from peripheral blood mononuclear cells, taken before pregnancy. The chain combines TRBV7-2 with TRBJ2-3, with 8 bases that match TRBD2. In nucleotides, the CDR3 is TGTGCCAGCAGCCGCCCGAGCAGCGGGAGTGGCACAGATACGCAGTATTTT. Residues: CASSRPSSGSGTDTQYF.